One T cell receptor (beta chain) is described in this entry. Its specific antigen is unknown. This record comes from a study of cytomegalovirus exposure and HLA in healthy donors (dated by TCRdb to 2017 to 2019). A note on the overall study: An earlier analysis of approximately 550 of the donors reported approximately 290 Gb of sequence data and 120 million or so unique TCR beta sequences from 150 million to 200 million T cells. Among the roughly 380 genotyped donors, roughly 80% belonged to the genetic ancestry cluster associated with self-reported Caucasian donors. Genome-wide SNP genotypes for about three fifths of the roughly 670 donors were used in a later genetic analysis, which treated that subset as a discovery cohort. In an earlier analysis of 587 of the donors, high-throughput TCR beta sequencing was used to judge whether each TCR beta V gene segment behaved as functional or pseudogenic. Every discovery cohort repertoire had been produced on one sequencing platform. Around 330 gigabases of sequencing data and approximately 92 million unique TCR sequences made up an early release that covered under 750 HLA-typed donors. Across some 400 genotyped donors of the cohort, an average of about 200,000 unique TCR beta nucleotide sequences per donor were sequenced, and around 19% of those sequences were non-productive. The aim of the study was to test whether cataloging public T cell receptors could identify signatures of past pathogen exposure. The study used immunosequencing to profile the T cell repertoires of 670 or so subjects and linked those repertoires to cytomegalovirus serostatus. In the later analysis, no new phenotypic data were used to find candidate immune exposures; instead, reliance was placed on TCR beta sequences and their occurrence across donors. Class I and class II HLA loci were covered by the typing at four-digit resolution. Donor age, sex, ethnicity and CMV serostatus were compiled alongside the repertoire data. Because of strong linkage in the cohort, four or five DR-DQ haplotypes were treated as single units for association and clustering. In addition to the first cohort of around 670 subjects, a separate validation cohort of 100 to 150 different subjects was used. To predict cytomegalovirus infection status, the study combined high-throughput TCR immunosequencing, statistical association of individual TCRs with disease status, and machine learning. The number of donors typed differed by locus, with 629-630 for A, B, C, DRB1 and DQB1, 522 for DQA1, 606 for DPA1, and approximately 470 for DPB1. A later analysis re-analyzed previously published TCR beta repertoires from approximately 670 donors and added high-resolution HLA genotyping to study TCR occurrence patterns. The study at large found these results: Correlated functional status among segregating V segments might be attributable to linkage disequilibrium, but an unknown experimental factor could not be ruled out. It was suggested by the authors that the approach could potentially be generalized to other disease states and immunological phenotypes. In a later analysis, HLA-associated TCR beta chains showed more clonal expansion and lower generation probabilities than non-associated chains that were equally common. A total of about 180 TCR beta chains were listed by the study as associated with cytomegalovirus. Because counts were too low, approximately 15 rarely observed V segments, including chromosome 9 orphons, were excluded from the earlier analysis of under 650 of the donors. The presence/absence analyses assumed that sequencing depth was roughly uniform across donors, and that assumption may not be true. For the cohort, immune exposure information was limited to CMV serostatus. Several of the top co-occurrence clusters appeared to be linked to parvovirus B19, influenza, CMV and Epstein-Barr virus, according to a later analysis. In a later genetic analysis, fewer N-insertions in productive TCRs were reported among donors in an Asian-associated ancestry cluster than the roughly 670-donor mean. An association between a missense DCLRE1C variant and V-gene and J-gene trimming of TCR beta chains was found in a later genetic analysis and replicated in an independent cohort. Most CMV-associated TCR beta chains appeared to be HLA-restricted in a later analysis, and the HLA associations seemed to be driven largely by CMV exposure. The sequencing pipeline was judged likely to have produced a cluster of highly shared sequence variants as a technical artifact. In an earlier analysis of under 600 of the donors, most TCR beta V segments were observed in productive rearrangements about 87% or about 30% of the time, broadly matching IMGT annotations. While some public TCRs were present in many individuals, most TCR sequences turned up only very rarely across donors. A later analysis found that TCR association rates varied across HLA loci, with DRB1 alleles showing the most associated TCRs and HLA-C alleles the fewest. In a later analysis, around 17,000 TCR beta sequences were associated with specific HLA alleles at a false discovery rate of 0.05. In vitro tests confirmed that a few of the cytomegalovirus-associated TCR beta chains recognize cytomegalovirus antigens. In this cohort, only TCR beta chains were sequenced, and detectable features were limited by the absence of alpha or paired-chain data. HLA typing was unavailable for some donors at each locus, so association tests used only the typed subset. Cytomegalovirus status was reported to be diagnosed by the classifier with high specificity and sensitivity in both the original and validation cohorts. When HLA alleles, especially DR and DQ, strongly co-occurred, attributing TCR associations to individual alleles was difficult. The 87-base-pair reads could not distinguish some IMGT-functional V segments, including TRBV6-2 and TRBV6-3, so those segments were excluded. A further reported finding was that TCR beta sequences accurately predicted the HLA-A and HLA-B alleles for most subjects in the first cohort.

The cohort was made up of approximately 700 healthy bone marrow donors. At the time of sampling, every cohort member was nominally healthy, though immune exposures that went unrecorded were likely present. The donor was CMV seronegative and belonged to the group of more than 300 seronegative cohort members. Every donor gave a peripheral blood sample, and the peripheral blood mononuclear cells from that sample were used for TCR beta sequencing. Genomic DNA was extracted from the blood cell samples with the Qiagen DNeasy Blood Extraction Kit. The germline V gene (reference sequence) supplies CDR1 LNHDA and CDR2 SQIVND. The CDR3 starts with the cysteine, ends with the phenylalanine, and has 14 residues. Only the CDR3 DNA is retained, 42 bases long and in frame from the first base. V loses 8 bases of germline sequence and J loses 4 bases, and the interval between the two ends is 15 bases. Receptor libraries were prepared by the immunoSEQ multiplex PCR assay. The multiplex PCR relied on a mix of 60 forward primers for TCR Vbeta segments and 13 reverse primers for TCR Jbeta segments. Amplification of the CDR3 region of rearranged TCR beta genes was performed with a multiplex PCR assay on genomic DNA. On the Illumina HiSeq System, the amplified TCR beta libraries were sequenced as 87-base-pair reads. In the source study's methods: In a later analysis, tens of millions of unique TCR beta chains were counted across the 666 repertoires, and roughly 11 million of these chains were shared by at least two donors. To remove PCR and sequencing errors, raw reads were error-corrected and collapsed into unique sequences using a nearest-neighbor algorithm that merged closely related sequences. To assign V, D and J gene segments, CDR3 sequences were aligned to IMGT reference sequences. Each retained sequence needed at least a six-nucleotide match to both a V gene segment and a J gene segment. A rearrangement was called productive if the CDR3 had no stop codons and remained in frame with V and J, and every other rearrangement was called non-productive. Following IMGT convention, CDR3 was defined as the stretch from the second conserved V-encoded cysteine to the conserved J-encoded phenylalanine. The earlier analysis of more than 450 of the donors excluded sequences that lacked an unambiguous match to a single V gene segment. An earlier analysis of several hundred of the donors called V segments functional above 56.7% productive rearrangements and segregating when the between-donor standard deviation exceeded 5%. A statistical classification framework was developed to diagnose cytomegalovirus status using the catalog of TCR beta chain sequences. In a later analysis, TCR nucleotide sequences were compared against IMGT/GENE-DB human TR gene sequences so that V and J genes could be assigned. Using the TCRdist pipeline, a later analysis assigned CDR3 sequences along with most-parsimonious VDJ recombination scenarios. In a later analysis, each TCR beta chain was defined by its CDR3 amino acid sequence together with its V-gene family, and reads lacking a unique V-gene family were excluded. To address suspected cross-contamination and a sequencing artifact, a later analysis removed roughly 640 highly shared, low-generation-probability nucleotide sequences. For each public chain, a later analysis derived a clonal expansion index from normalized ranks of inferred template counts within each repertoire. A later analysis computed generation probabilities with a VDJ recombination model fitted to out-of-frame rearrangements, and checked the results against IGoR. A later analysis scored TCR-TCR, TCR-HLA and TCR-CMV co-occurrence with hypergeometric tests, applying a repertoire-size bias correction to TCR pairs. A later analysis estimated false discovery rates by permuting HLA or CMV assignments 20 times. In a later analysis, co-occurring TCRs were grouped with DBSCAN, and TCRdist sequence similarity was added when clustering was performed within HLA-allele-positive subsets. Repertoires with fewer than 30,000 or more than 120,000 public chains, plus five repertoires with anomalous nucleotide sharing, were excluded from co-occurrence clustering. The immuneACCESS repertoire file appears here via TCRdb, limited to in-frame rearrangements. These files lack a portion of the clones; in checked studies, under half of the deficit traces to unresolved V genes, and the cause of the others is not known. V and J calls plus clone size are reproduced from that table; the DNA served to infer D and trimming. The sample has 60,000 to 70,000 clones on record. 15% of the sample is held by the ten biggest clonotypes.

The V and J segments used are TRBV19 and TRBJ1-5, and the D gene may be TRBD1, 5 bases matching. The origin of this receptor is a boy between 10 and 17 years old in good health and CMV-seronegative. Sequenced sample: PBMCs. At the DNA level, the sequence is TGTGCCAGTTCAGGGCCAATACGGAATCAGCCCCAGCATTTT. The translation is CASSGPIRNQPQHF.